These T cell receptor beta chains were read from a single sample in a study of beta chain features in type 1 diabetes. TCRdb's table, derived via immunoSEQ multiplex PCR, lists solely in-frame clones and lacks some. In the table there are some 700,000 clones, around 15% of which are singletons. Sequencing was carried out using naive CD4+ T cells from blood. Receptors were obtained from a man between 18 and 35 years old with type 1 diabetes. The CDR3 runs from the conserved cysteine through the conserved F or W. The order of the fields is V gene, D gene, clone size, CDR3 length, J gene, CDR3 protein, CDR3 DNA. The D gene is left open where the match is weak. Clone size, where shown, is once, few, many, or a class for clones that have expanded.

V: TRBV7-9; D: -; size: few; length: 16; J: TRBJ2-3; CDR3: CASRNFDTLLTDTQYF; DNA: TGTGCCAGCAGAAATTTCGACACTCTACTCACAGATACGCAGTATTTT
V: TRBV5-1; D: -; size: few; length: 17; J: TRBJ1-3; CDR3: CASSLAGRGYSGNTIYF; DNA: TGCGCCAGCAGCTTGGCGGGCAGGGGATATTCTGGAAACACCATATATTTT
V: TRBV7-6; D: -; size: few; length: 12; J: TRBJ2-7; CDR3: CASSPSSYEQYF; DNA: TGTGCCAGCAGCCCCTCCTCCTACGAGCAGTACTTC
V: TRBV14; D: TRBD1; size: -; length: 15; J: TRBJ2-7; CDR3: CATSRGQGLEDEQYF; DNA: TGTGCCACTTCAAGAGGACAGGGGCTGGAAGACGAGCAGTACTTC
V: TRBV20-1; D: -; size: few; length: 11; J: TRBJ2-2; CDR3: CSAGKTGELFF; DNA: TGCAGTGCCGGAAAAACCGGGGAGCTGTTTTTT
V: TRBV21-1; D: -; size: few; length: 14; J: TRBJ1-1; CDR3: CASPVVGRDTEAFF; DNA: TGTGCCAGCCCCGTAGTGGGACGGGACACTGAAGCTTTCTTT
V: TRBV15; D: TRBD1; size: -; length: 16; J: TRBJ1-1; CDR3: CATSIGGQGANTEAFF; DNA: TGTGCCACCAGCATAGGTGGTCAGGGGGCGAACACTGAAGCTTTCTTT
V: TRBV18; D: -; size: -; length: 16; J: TRBJ2-5; CDR3: CASSPRQGIIQETQYF; DNA: TGTGCCAGCTCACCACGGCAGGGGATCATCCAAGAGACCCAGTACTTC
V: TRBV7-2; D: -; size: -; length: 14; J: TRBJ1-2; CDR3: CASSLGPGNYGYTF; DNA: TGTGCCAGCAGCTTAGGGCCGGGTAACTATGGCTACACCTTC
V: TRBV30; D: -; size: few; length: 14; J: TRBJ1-1; CDR3: CAWSVQGSLTEAFF; DNA: TGTGCCTGGAGTGTACAAGGCAGTTTGACTGAAGCTTTCTTT
V: TRBV10-3; D: TRBD1; size: -; length: 12; J: TRBJ1-2; CDR3: CAMGTGNYGYTF; DNA: TGTGCCATGGGGACAGGAAACTATGGCTACACCTTC
V: TRBV28; D: TRBD1; size: -; length: 16; J: TRBJ2-2; CDR3: CASSSTGGVGTGELFF; DNA: TGTGCCAGCAGTTCTACAGGGGGCGTCGGGACCGGGGAGCTGTTTTTT
V: TRBV19; D: -; size: few; length: 11; J: TRBJ2-3; CDR3: CASSITDTQYF; DNA: TGTGCCAGTAGTATAACAGATACGCAGTATTTT
V: TRBV6-5; D: -; size: -; length: 16; J: TRBJ2-2; CDR3: CASSYSPQADGGELFF; DNA: TGTGCCAGCAGTTACTCCCCCCAGGCGGATGGCGGGGAGCTGTTTTTT
V: TRBV5-4; D: -; size: -; length: 14; J: TRBJ2-7; CDR3: CASSLEPGIYEQYF; DNA: TGTGCCAGCAGCTTGGAGCCAGGTATATACGAGCAGTACTTC
V: TRBV27; D: -; size: -; length: 15; J: TRBJ1-5; CDR3: CASSLGAHSNQPQHF; DNA: TGTGCCAGCAGTTTGGGGGCCCATAGCAATCAGCCCCAGCATTTT
V: TRBV18; D: TRBD1; size: few; length: 16; J: TRBJ1-5; CDR3: CASSYRGTGDNQPQHF; DNA: TGTGCCAGCTCATACCGAGGGACAGGCGACAATCAGCCCCAGCATTTT
V: TRBV25-1; D: -; size: few; length: 14; J: TRBJ1-1; CDR3: CASMSGLVGGEAFF; DNA: TGTGCCAGCATGTCCGGATTGGTTGGGGGTGAAGCTTTCTTT
V: TRBV10-1; D: -; size: few; length: 14; J: TRBJ1-1; CDR3: CASSAGRMNTEAFF; DNA: TGCGCCAGCAGTGCCGGCAGAATGAACACTGAAGCTTTCTTT
V: TRBV19; D: TRBD1; size: -; length: 19; J: TRBJ2-3; CDR3: CASKTRAGQGAKGTDTQYF; DNA: TGTGCCAGTAAGACCAGGGCGGGACAGGGGGCGAAGGGGACAGATACGCAGTATTTT
V: TRBV28; D: TRBD2; size: -; length: 17; J: TRBJ2-5; CDR3: CASSSSPLAGPQETQYF; DNA: TGTGCCAGCAGTTCCTCCCCACTAGCGGGCCCGCAAGAGACCCAGTACTTC
V: TRBV7-2; D: -; size: -; length: 11; J: TRBJ2-7; CDR3: CASSLFDEQYF; DNA: TGTGCCAGCAGCTTATTTGACGAGCAGTACTTC
V: TRBV7-2; D: -; size: few; length: 11; J: TRBJ2-4; CDR3: CASSQTAPQYF; DNA: TGTGCCAGCAGCCAGACAGCCCCGCAGTACTTC
V: TRBV6-6; D: -; size: -; length: 11; J: TRBJ2-2; CDR3: CASDETGELFF; DNA: TGTGCCAGCGATGAGACCGGGGAGCTGTTTTTT
V: TRBV7-9; D: -; size: once; length: 12; J: TRBJ1-2; CDR3: CASSLPRSDYTF; DNA: TGTGCCAGCAGCTTACCCAGGTCCGACTACACCTTC